What follows are 23 T cell receptor beta chains derived from one specimen sequenced in a study of T cell responses to AZD1222 COVID-19 vaccine. Sequencing used immunoSEQ multiplex PCR; TCRdb keeps in-frame clones, though not all of them. Among roughly 190,000 clones listed, approximately 89% were seen once. The sample consisted of peripheral blood, taken 28 days after the second AZD1222 dose. The receptors originated from an adult who received the AZD1222 COVID-19 vaccine.

J is TRBJ1-1 and V is TRBV7-2; D ambiguous. Germline CDR1 and CDR2: SGHTA and FQGNSA. The CDR3 runs to 14 residues. V lost 7 bases and J lost 4, with 16 bases in between. CDR3 sequence: CASTPRRATTEAFF. Here the CDR3 DNA reads TGTGCCAGCACCCCACGCCGGGCAACCACTGAAGCTTTCTTT.

This clone has a single count. J is TRBJ1-6 and V is TRBV11-2; the D is unclear. The V end lost 4 bases, the J end lost 6 bases, and 7 bases lay between the germline ends. CDR1 and CDR2 from the germline V gene are SGHAT and FQNNGV. There are 13 residues in the CDR3. CDR3 in DNA: TGTGCCAGCAGCTCTGGGATTAATTCACCCCTCCACTTT. Translating it yields CASSSGINSPLHF.

Here the CDR3 DNA reads TGCAGCGCCGGGGGGAGGGACGAGCAGTACTTC. As protein: CSAGGRDEQYF. The chain recombines TRBV29-1 with TRBJ2-7; TRBD2 aligns across 7 bases. The V and J ends lost 7 bases and 5 bases, in that order; junction bases with no gene match: 5. Germline loops: CDR1 SQVTM, CDR2 ANQGSEA. The CDR3 length is 11 residues.

The V call is TRBV4-3, the J call TRBJ1-1, with D unresolved. V was cut by 0 bases and J by 1 base, with 12 bases left in between. Germline V lookup: CDR1 LGHNA, CDR2 YSLEER. The CDR3 contains 16 residues. CDR3 loop: CASSQEDPATNTEAFF. The CDR3 region has the DNA TGCGCCAGCAGCCAAGAAGATCCGGCTACGAACACTGAAGCTTTCTTT.

The chain links TRBV6-5 to TRBJ2-3; D possibly corresponds to TRBD1 (6 bases). This CDR3 spans 14 amino acids. Per the germline V gene, CDR1 is MNHEY and CDR2 is SVGAGI. V was trimmed by 2 bases and J by 3 bases, leaving 9 bases between them. The CDR3 loop is CASSYVTGTDTQYF. DNA of the CDR3: TGTGCCAGCAGTTACGTTACAGGGACAGATACGCAGTATTTT.

This chain uses TRBV5-4 with TRBJ1-2, with a weak D call TRBD1 (6 bases). The CDR3 sequence is 15 residues long. Trimming removed 0 bases at V and 8 bases at J, with 17 bases between. The germline CDR1 and CDR2 sequences are SGHNT and YYREEE (reference sequence). CDR3 DNA: TGTGCCAGCAGCTTGGTGGGCAGGGGTCAGACGGGCTACACCTTC. This encodes CASSLVGRGQTGYTF. Drawing the rest from reference TRBV5-4 and TRBJ1-2, the complete variable domain is ETGVTQSPTHLIKTRGQQVTLRCSSQSGHNTVSWYQQALGQGPQFIFQYYREEENGRGNFPPRFSGLQFPNYSSELNVNALELDDSALYLCASSLVGRGQTGYTFGSGTRLTVV.

This chain joins TRBV3-1 (or the pseudogene TRBV3-2) and TRBJ2-1; tentative D call: TRBD2 (6 bases). This CDR3 comprises 13 residues. The V gene's germline CDR1 is LGHDT and CDR2 YNNKEL (reference sequence). V was cut by 4 bases and J by 7 bases, with 11 bases left in between. The CDR3 region has the DNA TGTGCCAGCAGCCGCCTAGCGAGGAATGAGCAGTTCTTC. The encoded protein is CASSRLARNEQFF.

The V gene is TRBV6-1, the J gene TRBJ1-3, with 7 bases that match TRBD1. CDR1 is MNHNS, CDR2 SASEGT, per germline. V shed 4 bases and J 0 bases; nucleotides not matched to a gene: 9. The CDR3 length is 17 residues. The CDR3 region has the DNA TGTGCCAGCAGTGCCCTTCAGGGGGGTTCCTCTGGAAACACCATATATTTT. It translates to CASSALQGGSSGNTIYF.

The chain is built from TRBV19 and TRBJ1-5, with D perhaps TRBD1 (5 bases). CDR3 length: 16 amino acids. V lost 5 bases and J lost 1, with 15 bases in between. Germline CDR1 and CDR2: LNHDA and SQIVND (reference sequence). The CDR3 sequence: CASSPLRDVSNQPQHF. The CDR3 DNA sequence: TGTGCCAGTAGTCCTCTCCGGGACGTGAGCAATCAGCCCCAGCATTTT.

The chain has TRBV7-6 and TRBJ2-7, with 10 bases fitting TRBD2. Trimming took 1 base from V and 2 from J; bases not matched to a gene: 2. Germline V gives CDR1 SGHVS, CDR2 FNYEAQ. The CDR3 is 15 residues long. The CDR3 sequence: CASSLGTSGPYEQYF. As DNA, the CDR3 is TGTGCCAGCAGCTTAGGGACTAGCGGCCCCTACGAGCAGTACTTC.

The chain employs TRBV3-1 (or the pseudogene TRBV3-2) and TRBJ1-1; D is perhaps TRBD1 (6 bases). Germline lookup yields CDR1 LGHDT and CDR2 YNNKEL (reference sequence). The CDR3 runs 14 residues. V was trimmed by 4 bases and J by 1 base, leaving 10 bases between them. The CDR3 coding sequence is TGTGCCAGCAGCCGCTCGACAGGGAACACTGAAGCTTTCTTT. It is translated as CASSRSTGNTEAFF.

J is TRBJ2-3 and V is TRBV5-4; D could derive from TRBD1 or TRBD2 (5 bases each). V was clipped by 3 bases and J by 2 bases, with 13 bases between them. This CDR3 is built from 15 residues. Germline assignment: CDR1 SGHNT and CDR2 YYREEE (reference sequence). This CDR3 reads CASSWTPGITDTQYF. The CDR3 bases are TGTGCCAGCAGCTGGACACCGGGGATCACAGATACGCAGTATTTT.

The chain links TRBV2 to TRBJ1-1; no clear D. The CDR3 has 13 amino acids. Germline V gene lookup returns CDR1 SNHLY and CDR2 FYNNEI. V was cut by 5 bases and J by 0 bases, with 7 bases left in between. This CDR3 is CASSNRMNTEAFF. CDR3 DNA sequence: TGTGCCAGCAGTAACAGAATGAACACTGAAGCTTTCTTT. Filled out from reference TRBV2 and TRBJ1-1, the complete variable domain reads EPEVTQTPSHQVTQMGQEVILRCVPISNHLYFYWYRQILGQKVEFLVSFYNNEISEKSEIFDDQFSVERPDGSNFTLKIRSTKLEDSAMYFCASSNRMNTEAFFGQGTRLTVV.

The gene calls are TRBV3-1 (or the pseudogene TRBV3-2) and TRBJ1-2; D unclear. Trimming left V 1 base short and J 0 bases short, with 9 bases between. The CDR3 loop spans 15 amino acids. Looked up from germline, CDR1 is LGHDT and CDR2 is YNNKEL (reference sequence). CDR3 loop: CASSQGEGANYGYTF. In DNA form, the CDR3 reads TGTGCCAGCAGCCAAGGAGAGGGTGCTAACTATGGCTACACCTTC.

The V call is TRBV2, the J call TRBJ2-3; the D is unclear. The CDR3 is 15 residues long. The V end was cut by 6 bases, the J end by 4 bases, with 17 bases between. Per germline, CDR1 SNHLY and CDR2 FYNNEI. DNA of the CDR3: TGTGCCAGCAGGTGGGATCTGTACATGTCAGATACGCAGTATTTT. The encoded protein is CASRWDLYMSDTQYF. The whole variable domain, filled in from reference TRBV2 and TRBJ2-3, reads EPEVTQTPSHQVTQMGQEVILRCVPISNHLYFYWYRQILGQKVEFLVSFYNNEISEKSEIFDDQFSVERPDGSNFTLKIRSTKLEDSAMYFCASRWDLYMSDTQYFGPGTRLTVL.

The chain joins TRBV9 to TRBJ2-1; 11 bases map to TRBD2. Germline V CDR1 and CDR2: SGDLS, YYNGEE. The CDR3 is made up of 14 amino acids. V trimming: 7 bases; J trimming: 6 bases; junction bases outside the gene matches: 6. The CDR3 sequence: CASQGLAGTNEQFF. CDR3 coding DNA: TGTGCCAGCCAAGGACTAGCGGGTACCAATGAGCAGTTCTTC.

V usage is TRBV5-5 and J usage is TRBJ1-1, with D perhaps matching TRBD1 (6 bases). The CDR3 runs to 15 residues. The germline V gene encodes CDR1 SGHKS and CDR2 YYEKEE (reference sequence). Trimming left V 4 bases short and J 2 bases short, with 15 bases between. CDR3 region: CASSPWGTPNTEAFF. DNA of the CDR3: TGTGCCAGCAGCCCCTGGGGGACACCAAACACTGAAGCTTTCTTT.

The genes are TRBV10-2 and TRBJ1-6; maybe TRBD1 (6 bases). The CDR3 is made up of 16 amino acids. Trimming took off 3 bases at V and 0 bases at J, with 9 bases between the two ends. Germline-derived CDR1 and CDR2 are WSHSY and SAAADI. The DNA of the CDR3 is TGCGCCAGCAGTGAATGGGGGCCCTCCTATAATTCACCCCTCCACTTT. Translation: CASSEWGPSYNSPLHF.

CDR3 amino acids: CASSEPTGTGDSGANVLTF. CDR3 DNA: TGCGCCAGCAGTGAGCCCACCGGGACAGGCGACTCTGGGGCCAACGTCCTGACTTTC. The rearrangement joins TRBV10-1 to TRBJ2-6, with 8 bases aligning to TRBD1. Trimming removed 2 bases from V and 0 bases from J; junction bases left unmatched: 9. Germline V lookup: CDR1 WNHNN, CDR2 SYGVQD (reference sequence). CDR3 size: 19 residues.

The chain couples TRBV6-5 to TRBJ2-2; D might be TRBD2 (6 bases). The V end lost 3 bases, the J end lost 5 bases, and 10 bases lay between the germline ends. Germline V CDR1 and CDR2: MNHEY, SVGAGI. The CDR3 extends over 14 amino acids. Here the CDR3 DNA reads TGTGCCAGCAGTTATGCGGGAATAACCGGGGAGCTGTTTTTT. Its protein is CASSYAGITGELFF.

The rearrangement links TRBV28 to TRBJ1-3; a possible D gene is TRBD1 (6 bases). The V end lost 3 bases, the J end lost 0 bases, and 9 bases lay between the germline ends. Germline CDR1 is MDHEN and CDR2 is SYDVKM. CDR3 length: 15 residues. The CDR3 region has the DNA TGTGCCAGCAGTTTCGCAGGGGTCTCTGGAAACACCATATATTTT. This translates into CASSFAGVSGNTIYF.

This clone appeared a single time. The chain recombines TRBV19 with TRBJ2-7, with 12 positions matching TRBD2. The V gene end was trimmed by 6 bases and the J gene end by 6 bases; junction bases not matched to a gene: 3. This CDR3 contains 13 residues. CDR1 is LNHDA, CDR2 SQIVND, per germline (reference sequence). The DNA of the CDR3 is TGTGCCAGTAGCCCGACTAGCGGGAGCGAGCAGTACTTC. Its translation is CASSPTSGSEQYF.

The sample holds one count of this clone. V and J are TRBV4-1 and TRBJ2-1; D call uncertain. Trimming stripped 4 bases from V and 8 bases from J, with 12 bases between. Germline-derived CDR1 and CDR2 are MGHRA and YSYEKL. The CDR3 covers 13 residues. CDR3 amino acids: CASSRENGYEQFF. The CDR3 DNA follows: TGCGCCAGCAGCCGTGAAAATGGGTATGAGCAGTTCTTC.